This T cell receptor (beta chain) is from a study of post-analysis software for immune sequencing data. Findings and limits, study-wide: Five or six TRBV segments were significantly more frequent in patients than in controls. TRBV5-6, TRBV5-1 and TRBV20-1 were among these segments.

Unique molecular identifiers featured in each of the TCR beta cDNA libraries. Via MiXCR, TCRdb re-called the PCR reads, giving one row per CDR3 protein. The sample shows hundreds of thousands of distinct CDR3 sequences, roughly 45% of them seen only once. In regard to this clonotype: Its specificity is not known.

The ends were cut back, 1 base at V and 5 bases at J, with 15 bases in the middle. The CDR3 sequence is 16 residues long. The sample was blood. The receptor's source is a girl aged 5 to 17 with multiple sclerosis. V and J are TRBV12-3 or TRBV12-4 and TRBJ1-5; possible D gene TRBD1, 5 bases. The CDR3 here is CASSLVAGRVDQPQHF. In DNA form, the CDR3 reads TGTGCCAGCAGTTTAGTCGCGGGGCGAGTGGATCAGCCCCAGCATTTT.